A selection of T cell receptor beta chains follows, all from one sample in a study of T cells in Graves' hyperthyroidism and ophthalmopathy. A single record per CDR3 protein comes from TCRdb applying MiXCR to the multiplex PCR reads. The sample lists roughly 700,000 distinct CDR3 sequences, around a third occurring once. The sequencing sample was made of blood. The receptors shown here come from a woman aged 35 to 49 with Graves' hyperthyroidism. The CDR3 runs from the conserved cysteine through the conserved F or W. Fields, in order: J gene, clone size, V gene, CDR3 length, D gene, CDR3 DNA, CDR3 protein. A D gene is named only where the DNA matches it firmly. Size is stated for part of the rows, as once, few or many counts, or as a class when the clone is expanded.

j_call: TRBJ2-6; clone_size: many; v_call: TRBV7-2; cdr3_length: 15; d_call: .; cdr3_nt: TGTGCCAGCAGCTTAGGTCACTCTGGGGCCAACGTCCTGACTTTC; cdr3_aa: CASSLGHSGANVLTF
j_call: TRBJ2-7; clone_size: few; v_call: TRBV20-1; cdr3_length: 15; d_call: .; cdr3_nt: TGCAGTGCTAGACCTTTGGGAGGGACAGCCTACGAGCAGTACTTC; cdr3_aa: CSARPLGGTAYEQYF
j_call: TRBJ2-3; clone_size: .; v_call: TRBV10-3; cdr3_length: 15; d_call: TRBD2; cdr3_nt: TGTGCCATCAGCCCGACTAGCGGGGGGCCAGATACGCAGTATTTT; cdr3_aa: CAISPTSGGPDTQYF
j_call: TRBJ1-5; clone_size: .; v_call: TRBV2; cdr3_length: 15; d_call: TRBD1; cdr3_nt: TGTGCCAGCAGTGGACAGGGAGCCGCCGGGGAAGCCCAGCATTTT; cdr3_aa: CASSGQGAAGEAQHF
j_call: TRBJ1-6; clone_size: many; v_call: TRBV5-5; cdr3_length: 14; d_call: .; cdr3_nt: TGTGCCAGCAGCCGGGAGGTCCAATGGGATCCCCTCCACTTT; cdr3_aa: CASSREVQWDPLHF
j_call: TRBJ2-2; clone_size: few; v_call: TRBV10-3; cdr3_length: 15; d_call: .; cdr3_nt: TGTGCCAGCCATTTTGGGGGTAGGGACACCGGGGAGCTGTTTTTT; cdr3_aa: CASHFGGRDTGELFF
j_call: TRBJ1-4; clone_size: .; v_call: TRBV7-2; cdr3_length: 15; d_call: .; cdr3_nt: TGTGCCAGCAGCCCTTGGACAGCAACTAATGAAAAACTGTTTTTT; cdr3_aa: CASSPWTATNEKLFF
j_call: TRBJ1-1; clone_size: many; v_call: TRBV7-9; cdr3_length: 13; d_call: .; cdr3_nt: TGTGCCAGCAGCTACCCACAGGGCACTGAAGCTTTCTTT; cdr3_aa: CASSYPQGTEAFF
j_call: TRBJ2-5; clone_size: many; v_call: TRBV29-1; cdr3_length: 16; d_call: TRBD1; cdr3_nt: TGCAGCGTTGAGCCTCAGGGGGACAGGGGGCGTGAGACCCAGTACTTC; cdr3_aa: CSVEPQGDRGRETQYF
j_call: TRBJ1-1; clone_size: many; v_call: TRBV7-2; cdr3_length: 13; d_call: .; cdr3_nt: TGTGCCAGCAGCTTACCGTGGAACACTGAAGCTTTCTTT; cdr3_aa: CASSLPWNTEAFF
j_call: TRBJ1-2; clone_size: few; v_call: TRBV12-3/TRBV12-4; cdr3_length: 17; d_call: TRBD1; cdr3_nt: TGTGCCAGCAGCTTTGGAATTCGGACAGGAGCGAACTATGGCTACACCTTC; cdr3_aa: CASSFGIRTGANYGYTF
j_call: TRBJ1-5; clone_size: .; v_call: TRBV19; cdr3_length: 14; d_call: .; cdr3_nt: TGTGCCAGTAGTATAGATCATCCCAATCAGCCCCGGCATTTT; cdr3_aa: CASSIDHPNQPRHF
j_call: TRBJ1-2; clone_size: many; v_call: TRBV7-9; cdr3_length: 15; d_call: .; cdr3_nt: TGTGCCAGCAGCTTAGAGGCAGGGGAGAACTATGGCTACACCTTC; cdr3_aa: CASSLEAGENYGYTF
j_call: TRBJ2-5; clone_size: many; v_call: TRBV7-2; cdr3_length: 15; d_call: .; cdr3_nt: TGTGCCAGCAGCTTTGGGGGCCAGTACCAAGAGACCCAGTACTTC; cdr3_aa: CASSFGGQYQETQYF
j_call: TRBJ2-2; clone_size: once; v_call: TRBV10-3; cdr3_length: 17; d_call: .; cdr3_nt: TGTGCCAGCAGTTTAGTCTGGCAGGGGGGCAACACCGGGGAGCTGTTTTTT; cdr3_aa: CASSLVWQGGNTGELFF
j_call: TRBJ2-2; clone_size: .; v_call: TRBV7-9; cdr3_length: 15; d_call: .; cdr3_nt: TGTGCCAGCAGACTTGGGCCCTCGGGCACCGGGGAGCTGTTTTTT; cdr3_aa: CASRLGPSGTGELFF
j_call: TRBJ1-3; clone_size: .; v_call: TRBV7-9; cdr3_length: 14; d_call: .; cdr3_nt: TGTGCCAGCAGCCCCGACATGGCTGGAAACACCATATATTTT; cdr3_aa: CASSPDMAGNTIYF
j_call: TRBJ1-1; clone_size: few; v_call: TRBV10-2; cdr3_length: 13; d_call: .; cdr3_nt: TGTGCCAGCACGTACGGCCAGAACACTGAAGCTTTCTTT; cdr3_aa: CASTYGQNTEAFF
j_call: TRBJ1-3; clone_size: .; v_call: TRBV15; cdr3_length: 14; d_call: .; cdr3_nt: TGTGCCAGCAGTTATGGCCTGCCTGGAAACACCATATATTTT; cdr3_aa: CASSYGLPGNTIYF
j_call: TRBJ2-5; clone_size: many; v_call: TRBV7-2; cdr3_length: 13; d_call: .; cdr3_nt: TGTGCCAGCAGCCGTCCGGGACGTGAGACCCAGTACTTC; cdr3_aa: CASSRPGRETQYF
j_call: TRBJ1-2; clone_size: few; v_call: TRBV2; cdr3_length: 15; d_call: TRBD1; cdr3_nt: TGTGCCAGCAGACCCGGGACAGGCTTTAACTATGGCTACACCTTC; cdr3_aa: CASRPGTGFNYGYTF
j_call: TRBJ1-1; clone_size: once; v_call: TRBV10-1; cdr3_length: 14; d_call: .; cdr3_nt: TGCGCCAGCAGCCGAGGGGGGGAGGTCACTGAAGCTTTCTTT; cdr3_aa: CASSRGGEVTEAFF
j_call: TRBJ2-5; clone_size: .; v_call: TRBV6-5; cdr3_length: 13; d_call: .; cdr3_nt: TGTGCCAGCGGTGCCGGGCTTCAAGAGACCCAGTACTTC; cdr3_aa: CASGAGLQETQYF
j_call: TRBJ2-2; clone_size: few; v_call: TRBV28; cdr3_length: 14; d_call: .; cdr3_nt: TGTGCCAGCACCAAGGAACCCGACACCGGGGAGCTGTTTTTT; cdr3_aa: CASTKEPDTGELFF
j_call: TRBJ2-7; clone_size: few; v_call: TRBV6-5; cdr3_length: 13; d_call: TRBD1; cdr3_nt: TGTGCCAGCAGTCCAGGGGGTGAGGACGAGCAGTACTTC; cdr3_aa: CASSPGGEDEQYF
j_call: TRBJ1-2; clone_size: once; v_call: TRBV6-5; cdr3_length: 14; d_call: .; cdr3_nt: TGTGCCAGCAGTGAAGCTGGGGGTTCGTATGACTACACCTTC; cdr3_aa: CASSEAGGSYDYTF
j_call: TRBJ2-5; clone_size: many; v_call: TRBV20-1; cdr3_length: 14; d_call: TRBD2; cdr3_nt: TGCAGTGCTAGTGATACTAGCGGGCAAGAGACCCAGTACTTC; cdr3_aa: CSASDTSGQETQYF
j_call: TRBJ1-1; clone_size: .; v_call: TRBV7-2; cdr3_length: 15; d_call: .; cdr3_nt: TGTGCCAGCAGCTTGTTCATAGGGAATTTCGCTGAAGCTTTCTTT; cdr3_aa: CASSLFIGNFAEAFF
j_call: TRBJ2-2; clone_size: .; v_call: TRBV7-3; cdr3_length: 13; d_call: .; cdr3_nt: TGTGCCAGCAGCCCCCACCTGGGCGGGGAGCTGTTTTTT; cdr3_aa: CASSPHLGGELFF
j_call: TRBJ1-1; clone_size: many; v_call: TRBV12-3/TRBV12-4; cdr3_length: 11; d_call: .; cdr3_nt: TGTGCCGGACGAAGAGGGGCTGAAGCTTTCTTT; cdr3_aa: CAGRRGAEAFF
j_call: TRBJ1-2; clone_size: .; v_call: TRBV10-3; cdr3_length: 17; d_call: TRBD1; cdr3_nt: TGTGCCAGCAGAAAACCTTATGGGACAGGAGACTCCTATGGCTACACCTTC; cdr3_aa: CASRKPYGTGDSYGYTF
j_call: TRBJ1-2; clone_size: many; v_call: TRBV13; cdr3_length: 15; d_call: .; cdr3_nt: TGTGCCAGCAGGCTAACCGGGACATTCAACTATGGCTACACCTTC; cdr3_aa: CASRLTGTFNYGYTF
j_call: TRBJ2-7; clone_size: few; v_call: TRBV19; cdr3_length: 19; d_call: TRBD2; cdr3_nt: TGTGCCAGTAGTCCAACCCCGGGACTAGCGGGAGAGGCCTACTACGAGCAGTACTTC; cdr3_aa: CASSPTPGLAGEAYYEQYF
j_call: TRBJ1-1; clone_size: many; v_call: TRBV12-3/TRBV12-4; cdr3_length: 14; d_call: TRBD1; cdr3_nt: TGTGCCAGCAGTTCTCGGGACAGGAACACTGAAGCTTTCTTT; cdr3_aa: CASSSRDRNTEAFF
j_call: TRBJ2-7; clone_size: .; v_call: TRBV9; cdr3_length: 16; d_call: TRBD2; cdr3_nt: TGTGCCAGCAGCGCGGGGGGAGGACGGGGGACCTACGAGCAGTACTTC; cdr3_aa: CASSAGGGRGTYEQYF
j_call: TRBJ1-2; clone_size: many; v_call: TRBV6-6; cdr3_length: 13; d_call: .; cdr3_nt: TGTGCCAGCAGGAACGGACAGAACTATGGCTACACCTTC; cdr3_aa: CASRNGQNYGYTF
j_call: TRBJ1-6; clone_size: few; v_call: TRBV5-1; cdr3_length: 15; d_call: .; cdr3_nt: TGTGCCAGCAGCTTGGCCCCGGGAACAAATTCACCCCTCCACTTT; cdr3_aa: CASSLAPGTNSPLHF
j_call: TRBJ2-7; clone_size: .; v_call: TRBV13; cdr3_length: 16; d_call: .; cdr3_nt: TGTGCCAGCAGCTCCTCTCGGGGTGCCTCCTCCTACGAGCAGTACTTC; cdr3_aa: CASSSSRGASSYEQYF
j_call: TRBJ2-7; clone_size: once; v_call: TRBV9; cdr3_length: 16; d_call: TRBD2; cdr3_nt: TGTGCCAGCAGCTCCCTCGGGAGGGGAAGATTTTACGAGCAGTACTTC; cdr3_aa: CASSSLGRGRFYEQYF
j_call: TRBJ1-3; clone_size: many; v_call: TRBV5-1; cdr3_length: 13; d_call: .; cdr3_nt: TGCGCCAGCAGCTTCATGTTTGGAAACACCATATATTTT; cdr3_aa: CASSFMFGNTIYF
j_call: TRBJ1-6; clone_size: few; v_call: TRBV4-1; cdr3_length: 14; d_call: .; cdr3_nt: TGCGCCAGCAGCCAAGTCACGGATAATTCACCCCTCCACTTT; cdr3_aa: CASSQVTDNSPLHF
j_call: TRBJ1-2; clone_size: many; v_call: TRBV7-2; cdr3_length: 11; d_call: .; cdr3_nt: TGTGCCAGCAGCTCCTTTGCGGGGACATCCTTC; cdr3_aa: CASSSFAGTSF
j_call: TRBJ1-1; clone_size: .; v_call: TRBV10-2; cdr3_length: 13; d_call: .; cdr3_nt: TGCGCCAGCAGGGCCAGGAGGAACACTGAAGCTTTCTTT; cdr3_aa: CASRARRNTEAFF
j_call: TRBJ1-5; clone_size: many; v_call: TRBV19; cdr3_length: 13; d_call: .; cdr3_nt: TGTGCCAGTAGTCTCAGGAGAAATCAGCCCCAGCATTTT; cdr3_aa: CASSLRRNQPQHF
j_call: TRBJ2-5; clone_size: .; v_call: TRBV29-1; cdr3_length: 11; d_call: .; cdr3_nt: TGCAGCGTTGGGGGGCCGGAGACCCAGTACTTC; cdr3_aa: CSVGGPETQYF
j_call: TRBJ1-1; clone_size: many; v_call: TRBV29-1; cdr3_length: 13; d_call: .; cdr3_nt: TGCAGCGTTCGCCGTCAGGAACCTGATGAAGCTTTCTTT; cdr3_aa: CSVRRQEPDEAFF
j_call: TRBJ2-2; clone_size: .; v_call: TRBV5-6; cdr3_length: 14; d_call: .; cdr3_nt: TGTGCCAGCAGCTGGGGGGTCGTCGACGGGGAGCTGTTTTTT; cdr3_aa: CASSWGVVDGELFF
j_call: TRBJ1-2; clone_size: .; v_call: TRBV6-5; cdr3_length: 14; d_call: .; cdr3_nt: TGTGCCAGCAGCCTACACAACTCAGGGAATGGCTACACCTTC; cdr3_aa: CASSLHNSGNGYTF
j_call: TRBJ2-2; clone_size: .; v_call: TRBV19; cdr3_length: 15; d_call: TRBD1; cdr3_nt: TGTGCCAGTAGTCAGGGGGCACGGCACACCGGGGAGCTGTTTTTT; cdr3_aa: CASSQGARHTGELFF
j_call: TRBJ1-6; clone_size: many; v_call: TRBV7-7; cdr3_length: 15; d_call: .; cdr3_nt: TGTGCTAGCAGCCCCTCTTACGAGAGAAATTCACCCCTCCACTTT; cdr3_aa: CASSPSYERNSPLHF
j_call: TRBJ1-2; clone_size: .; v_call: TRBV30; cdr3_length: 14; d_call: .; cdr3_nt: TGTGCCTGGAGTTACGCAGGAAGAGGCTATGGCTACACCTTC; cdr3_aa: CAWSYAGRGYGYTF
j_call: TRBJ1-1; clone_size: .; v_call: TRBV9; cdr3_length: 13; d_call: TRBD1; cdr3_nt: TGTGCCAGCAGCGCCTATGGACAGGGTGAAGCTTTCTTT; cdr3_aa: CASSAYGQGEAFF
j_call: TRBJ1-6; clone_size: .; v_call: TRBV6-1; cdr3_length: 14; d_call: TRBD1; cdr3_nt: TGTGCCAGCAGTGAACACAGGGGTAATTCACCCCTCCACTTT; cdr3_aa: CASSEHRGNSPLHF
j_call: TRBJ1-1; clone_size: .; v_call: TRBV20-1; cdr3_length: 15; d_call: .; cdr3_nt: TGCAGTGCCTATAACCCCCCAGGGACGAACACTGAAGCTTTCTTT; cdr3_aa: CSAYNPPGTNTEAFF
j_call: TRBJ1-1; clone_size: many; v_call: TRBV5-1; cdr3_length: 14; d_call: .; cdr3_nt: TGCGCCAGCAGCTTGGGCTGGGTGAACACTGAAGCTTTCTTT; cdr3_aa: CASSLGWVNTEAFF